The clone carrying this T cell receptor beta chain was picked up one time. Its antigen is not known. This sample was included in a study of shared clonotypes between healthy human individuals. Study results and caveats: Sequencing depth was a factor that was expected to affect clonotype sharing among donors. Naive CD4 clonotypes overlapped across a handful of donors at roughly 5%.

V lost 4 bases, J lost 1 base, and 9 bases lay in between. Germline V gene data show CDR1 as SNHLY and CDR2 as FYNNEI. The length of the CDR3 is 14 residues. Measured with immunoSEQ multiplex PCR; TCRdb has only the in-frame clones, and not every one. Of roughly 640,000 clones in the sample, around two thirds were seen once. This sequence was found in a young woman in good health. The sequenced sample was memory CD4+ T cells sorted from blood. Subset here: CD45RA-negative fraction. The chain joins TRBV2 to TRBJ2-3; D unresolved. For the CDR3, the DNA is TGTGCCAGCAGTGGTCAGGATGGCACAGATACGCAGTATTTT. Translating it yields CASSGQDGTDTQYF.